The source of this T cell receptor (beta chain) is a study of neurological immune-mediated disorders. Germline CDR1 reads LGHNA; CDR2 reads YSLEER. This CDR3 comprises 16 residues. Trimming removed 1 base from V and 4 bases from J, with 16 bases in between. This clonotype has at least ten counts. A single record per CDR3 protein comes from TCRdb applying MiXCR to the 5' RACE reads. The profile shows about 50,000 distinct CDR3 sequences, about a tenth of them singletons. The receptor comes from a man between 65 and 85 years old with HTLV-1-associated myelopathy (HAM/TSP). Specimen: PBMCs. This chain joins TRBV4-3 and TRBJ1-2, with D unresolved. CDR3 sequence (DNA): TGCGCCAGCAGCCAAGCGCAGCCCGGTTCGGGCTATGGCTACACCTTC. Its translation: CASSQAQPGSGYGYTF.